This is a list of T cell receptor beta chains from one sample in a study of cytomegalovirus exposure and HLA in healthy donors. Generated by immunoSEQ multiplex PCR, the TCRdb table keeps only in-frame clones and is missing some. Seen here are about 190,000 clones, around 79% observed once, and the top ten hold 1.6%. The sample taken for sequencing was PBMCs. These receptors were collected from a woman younger than 30 in good health and CMV-seronegative. Both conserved end residues are part of each CDR3. Fields, in order: V gene, J gene, clone size, D gene, CDR3 protein, CDR3 DNA. The D gene is left open where the match is weak. Size values are once, few and many counts, or a class for expanded clones, and some rows have none.

>TRBV6-5|TRBJ1-4|.|TRBD1
CASSLTGGTNEKLFF
TGTGCCAGCAGTTTAACAGGGGGTACTAATGAAAAACTGTTTTTT
>TRBV19|TRBJ1-6|few|.
CASSPPHMDSGSSYNSPLHF
TGTGCCAGTAGTCCTCCTCACATGGACAGTGGGAGCTCCTATAATTCACCCCTCCACTTT
>TRBV19|TRBJ1-2|once|.
CASSTQGVGYGYTF
TGTGCCAGTAGTACACAGGGTGTCGGCTATGGCTACACCTTC
>TRBV19|TRBJ1-1|.|TRBD1
CASKSGGEAFF
TGTGCCAGTAAATCAGGGGGGGAAGCTTTCTTT
>TRBV5-6|TRBJ1-6|.|.
CASSLAFEVNPLHF
TGTGCCAGCAGCTTGGCCTTTGAGGTTAACCCCCTCCACTTT
>TRBV28|TRBJ2-7|once|TRBD1
CASSSRDSYYEQYF
TGTGCCAGCAGTTCACGGGACAGTTACTACGAGCAGTACTTC
>TRBV7-2|TRBJ1-5|once|TRBD1
CASSLEGQVREPQHF
TGTGCCAGCAGCCTAGAGGGACAGGTTCGGGAGCCCCAGCATTTT
>TRBV23-1|TRBJ2-1|.|TRBD1
CASSHRDRGTHNEQFF
TGCGCCAGCAGTCACCGGGACAGGGGTACCCACAATGAGCAGTTCTTC
>TRBV5-6|TRBJ1-4|.|.
CASSRDTSTNEKLFF
TGTGCCAGCAGTAGGGACACATCAACTAATGAAAAACTGTTTTTT
>TRBV27|TRBJ2-2|.|TRBD1
CASSRGRDTGELFF
TGTGCCAGCTCCAGGGGGCGCGACACCGGGGAGCTGTTTTTT
>TRBV10-3|TRBJ1-5|.|.
CAISPGVSQPQHF
TGTGCCATCAGCCCCGGGGTGAGCCAGCCCCAGCATTTT
>TRBV4-1|TRBJ1-2|.|TRBD1
CASSQWDRGFGYTF
TGCGCCAGCAGCCAATGGGACAGGGGCTTTGGCTACACCTTC
>TRBV4-3|TRBJ2-1|.|TRBD1
CASSPRDSSYNEQFF
TGCGCCAGCAGCCCCAGGGACAGCTCCTACAATGAGCAGTTCTTC
>TRBV6-1|TRBJ1-5|.|TRBD1
CASSERDSLNQPQHF
TGTGCCAGCAGTGAAAGGGACAGCCTGAATCAGCCCCAGCATTTT
>TRBV9|TRBJ2-2|.|TRBD2
CASRPGTSKNTGELFF
TGTGCCAGCAGACCCGGGACTAGTAAGAACACCGGGGAGCTGTTTTTT
>TRBV7-6|TRBJ2-2|.|TRBD2
CASSLAGGYTGELFF
TGTGCCAGCAGCTTAGCGGGAGGGTACACCGGGGAGCTGTTTTTT
>TRBV4-3|TRBJ2-7|.|.
CASSQERASYEQYF
TGCGCCAGCAGCCAAGAGAGGGCCTCCTACGAGCAGTACTTC
>TRBV19|TRBJ2-5|.|TRBD2
CASSIGYSAGVHETQYF
TGTGCCAGTAGTATTGGATATTCGGCGGGAGTACACGAGACCCAGTACTTC
>TRBV28|TRBJ1-5|.|TRBD1
CASRSPQGVPQPQHF
TGTGCCAGCAGGTCCCCCCAGGGGGTACCCCAGCCCCAGCATTTT
>TRBV10-3|TRBJ1-1|.|TRBD1
CATRTGTGNTEAFF
TGTGCCACCAGGACCGGGACAGGAAACACTGAAGCTTTCTTT
>TRBV19|TRBJ1-4|.|.
CASNLTPATNEKLFF
TGTGCCAGTAACCTGACACCAGCAACTAATGAAAAACTGTTTTTT
>TRBV2|TRBJ2-5|.|.
CASSDRWEAQETQYF
TGTGCCAGCAGTGATAGGTGGGAGGCTCAAGAGACCCAGTACTTC
>TRBV11-3|TRBJ2-2|.|.
CASSSFRGGETGELFF
TGTGCCAGCAGCTCCTTCCGGGGCGGGGAAACCGGGGAGCTGTTTTTT
>TRBV27|TRBJ1-2|.|.
CASSPRGGDSGYTF
TGTGCCAGCAGTCCACGAGGGGGGGATAGTGGCTACACCTTC
>TRBV19|TRBJ2-3|.|.
CASSIVEDTQYF
TGTGCCAGTAGTATAGTAGAAGATACGCAGTATTTT
>TRBV21-1|TRBJ1-3|.|.
CASSIPTGGGGNTIYF
TGTGCCAGCAGCATCCCAACAGGGGGCGGTGGAAACACCATATATTTT
>TRBV28|TRBJ2-7|.|.
CASYDRSYEQYF
TGTGCCAGTTACGACAGGAGCTACGAGCAGTACTTC
>TRBV21-1|TRBJ1-1|.|.
CASSSGGTEAFF
TGTGCCAGCAGTTCAGGGGGCACTGAAGCTTTCTTT
>TRBV12-2|TRBJ2-2|.|.
CASRSIWEVLTGELFF
TGTGCAAGTCGCTCGATCTGGGAGGTCCTCACCGGGGAGCTGTTTTTT
>TRBV20-1|TRBJ2-5|.|.
CIPPLQETQYF
TGCATCCCCCCCCTCCAAGAGACCCAGTACTTC
>TRBV30|TRBJ1-4|once|TRBD1
CAWNPSVRGEKLFF
TGTGCCTGGAATCCGAGTGTCAGGGGGGAAAAACTGTTTTTT
>TRBV2|TRBJ2-3|.|TRBD2
CASTTGGGTDTQYF
TGTGCCTCGACAACGGGAGGGGGCACAGATACGCAGTATTTT
>TRBV28|TRBJ1-2|.|TRBD1
CASIGRGDGYTF
TGTGCCAGCATTGGCAGGGGGGATGGCTACACCTTC
>TRBV19|TRBJ2-7|.|TRBD2
CATRLAGVSEQYF
TGTGCCACCCGACTAGCGGGAGTTTCGGAGCAGTACTTC
>TRBV7-9|TRBJ2-7|.|TRBD2
CASRHPSGGQEQYF
TGTGCCAGCAGACATCCTAGCGGGGGGCAAGAGCAGTACTTC
>TRBV28|TRBJ2-7|.|TRBD2
CASNKPSGGAYEQYF
TGTGCCAGCAACAAACCTAGCGGGGGCGCCTACGAGCAGTACTTC
>TRBV29-1|TRBJ2-7|.|.
CSASGGSSYEQYF
TGCAGCGCGTCAGGGGGGAGCTCCTACGAGCAGTACTTC
>TRBV28|TRBJ2-5|.|TRBD2
CASSFGGRAGETQYF
TGTGCCAGCAGTTTCGGCGGGAGGGCCGGTGAGACCCAGTACTTC
>TRBV5-6|TRBJ1-2|once|.
CASSYGTGANYGYTF
TGTGCCAGCAGCTACGGGACTGGAGCTAACTATGGCTACACCTTC
>TRBV7-9|TRBJ1-4|.|TRBD1
CASSPTGGRTNEKLFF
TGTGCCAGCAGCCCTACAGGGGGCAGGACTAATGAAAAACTGTTTTTT
>TRBV7-3|TRBJ2-2|.|.
CASSLTGGPNTGELFF
TGTGCCAGCAGCTTAACGGGGGGGCCGAACACCGGGGAGCTGTTTTTT
>TRBV15|TRBJ1-5|.|TRBD1
CATSSATGGQPQHF
TGTGCCACCAGCAGCGCTACAGGGGGGCAGCCCCAGCATTTT
>TRBV30|TRBJ2-1|.|.
CAWSGLLVRTRPEQFF
TGTGCCTGGAGCGGTCTACTAGTTAGGACGAGGCCGGAGCAGTTCTTC
>TRBV19|TRBJ1-6|.|TRBD1
CASSVQETGNSPLHF
TGTGCCAGTAGTGTCCAAGAGACAGGGAATTCACCCCTCCACTTT
>TRBV19|TRBJ1-4|few|TRBD1
CASSTRDRDEKLFF
TGTGCCAGTAGCACTCGGGACAGGGATGAAAAACTGTTTTTT
>TRBV9|TRBJ2-2|.|.
CASSAGTVPELFF
TGTGCCAGCAGCGCCGGGACTGTACCGGAGCTGTTTTTT
>TRBV28|TRBJ2-1|.|.
CASSSRTESSYNEQFF
TGTGCCAGCAGTTCTAGGACAGAGAGCTCCTACAATGAGCAGTTCTTC